A selection of T cell receptor beta chains follows, all from one sample in a study of T cell repertoires in cytomegalovirus infection. These receptors' antigens are unknown. Each CDR3 protein is one row after TCRdb ran MiXCR on the reads. The sample lists 750,000 to 900,000 distinct CDR3 sequences, 25% to 30% occurring once. The source was cultured CD8+ T cells from PBMCs, collected from culture after CMV antigen stimulation. Receptors originate from a human donor in good health (CMV status not recorded). Some clones in this sample may be carry-over from other donors' samples. Each CDR3 is given with its conserved first and last residue. The D gene is left open where the match is weak. Not every row has a clone size; where given, it reads once, few, many or a size class.

TRBV2,TRBJ1-1,-,-,TGTGCCAGCAGTGAAGCAAGAGGTCCGGGGACTGAAGCTTTCTTT,CASSEARGPGTEAFF
TRBV27,TRBJ1-6,-,few,TGTGCCAGCAGTCCCTTGGCTTCACCCCTCCACTTT,CASSPLASPLHF
TRBV2,TRBJ2-1,TRBD2,-,TGTGCCACCACCCGTCCATCTAGCGGGGGGGCAAGAGAGCAGTTCTTC,CATTRPSSGGAREQFF
TRBV7-3,TRBJ1-2,TRBD1,few,TGTGCCAGCAGGCCAGGGGGGGAAAAAAATGGCTACACCTTC,CASRPGGEKNGYTF
TRBV20-1,TRBJ1-1,-,-,TGCAGTGCTGCTGACAGTCCCACTGAAGCTTTCTTT,CSAADSPTEAFF
TRBV14,TRBJ2-3,-,-,TGTGCCAGCAGCAATCCGGGACCGAAGCAGTATTTT,CASSNPGPKQYF
TRBV12-3/TRBV12-4,TRBJ2-1,-,-,TGTGCCAGCAGTTTGGGCAGCCGGGGTGAGCAGTTCTTC,CASSLGSRGEQFF
TRBV6-2/TRBV6-3,TRBJ1-2,TRBD1,-,TGTGCCAGCAGTCGTTACCGTTCTGGACAGGCGAACTATGGCTACACCTTC,CASSRYRSGQANYGYTF
TRBV7-8,TRBJ2-1,TRBD2,many,TGTGCCAGCAGCTTAGAAGCGGGGTACGTGAATGAGCAGTTCTTC,CASSLEAGYVNEQFF
TRBV7-9,TRBJ2-7,TRBD1,few,TGTGCCAGCAGCCATTCCGGGACAGGGGCATACGAGCAGTACTTC,CASSHSGTGAYEQYF
TRBV20-1,TRBJ1-5,-,-,TGCAGTGCCCCCCTTGACGGCAGAGGCAATCAGCCCCAGCATTTT,CSAPLDGRGNQPQHF
TRBV12-3/TRBV12-4,TRBJ2-2,-,-,TGTGCCAGCAGTTCAGGGTTTTCCGGGGAGCTGTTTTTT,CASSSGFSGELFF
TRBV5-1,TRBJ2-1,TRBD1,-,TGCGCCAGCAGCGGCGGACAGGGGCAGATTTTCAATGAGCAGTTCTTC,CASSGGQGQIFNEQFF
TRBV6-1,TRBJ1-5,TRBD1,few,TGTGCCAGCAGTGAAGCTGTGACAGGGTTTCAGCCCCAGCATTTT,CASSEAVTGFQPQHF
TRBV12-3/TRBV12-4,TRBJ1-5,-,few,TGTGCCAGCAGTTTAGGGTCTAGGGGAATCGGGCCCCAGCATTTT,CASSLGSRGIGPQHF
TRBV5-1,TRBJ1-2,TRBD1,-,TGCGCCAGCAGCTCGGGACAGGGAGTATCCTATGGCTACACCTTC,CASSSGQGVSYGYTF
TRBV4-1,TRBJ1-1,-,once,TGCGCCAGCAGCCAAGACCCCGACGCGGTTGAAGCTTTCTTT,CASSQDPDAVEAFF
TRBV4-3,TRBJ2-3,-,-,TGCGCCAGCAGCCAGCGGTGGGCGGCACCAATTACAGATACGCAGTATTTT,CASSQRWAAPITDTQYF
TRBV6-2/TRBV6-3,TRBJ1-1,TRBD1,-,TGTGCCAGCACCATAACAGGGGTCGGCGCTGAAGCTTTCTTT,CASTITGVGAEAFF
TRBV7-8,TRBJ2-2,-,many,TGTGCCAGCAGCCCCCGGACAGTTAACGGGGAGCTGTTTTTT,CASSPRTVNGELFF
TRBV4-3,TRBJ1-2,-,once,TGCGCCAGCAGCCAAACAGACTCCGACTATGGCTACACCTTC,CASSQTDSDYGYTF
TRBV6-5,TRBJ1-2,-,-,TGTGCCAGCAGTTACTCCAATAACTATGGCTACACCTTC,CASSYSNNYGYTF
TRBV29-1,TRBJ1-1,-,few,TGCAGCGGTAAGAACACTGAAGCTTTCTTT,CSGKNTEAFF
TRBV12-3/TRBV12-4,TRBJ1-4,-,many,TGTGCCAGCAATTCGGACCTGACCACTAATGAAAAACTGTTTTTT,CASNSDLTTNEKLFF
TRBV4-2,TRBJ2-1,-,-,TGTGCCAGCAGCCAAGATCGCTGGGACTCGAGCTCCTACAATGAGCAGTTCTTC,CASSQDRWDSSSYNEQFF